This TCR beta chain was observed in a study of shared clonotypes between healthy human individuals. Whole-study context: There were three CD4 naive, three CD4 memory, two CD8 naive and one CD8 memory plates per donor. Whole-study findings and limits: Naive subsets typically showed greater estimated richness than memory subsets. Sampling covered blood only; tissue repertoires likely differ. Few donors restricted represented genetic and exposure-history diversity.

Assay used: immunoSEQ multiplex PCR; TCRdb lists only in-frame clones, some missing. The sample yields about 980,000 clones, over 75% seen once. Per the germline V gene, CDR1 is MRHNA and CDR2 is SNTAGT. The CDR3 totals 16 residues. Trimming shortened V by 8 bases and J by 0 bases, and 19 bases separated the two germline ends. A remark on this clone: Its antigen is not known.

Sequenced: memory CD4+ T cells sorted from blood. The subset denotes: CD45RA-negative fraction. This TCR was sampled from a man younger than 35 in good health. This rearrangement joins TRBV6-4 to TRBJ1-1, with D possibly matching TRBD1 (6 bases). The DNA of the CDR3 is TGTGCCAGCGGGCCAGGGGATCGGATCATGAACACTGAAGCTTTCTTT. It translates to CASGPGDRIMNTEAFF.